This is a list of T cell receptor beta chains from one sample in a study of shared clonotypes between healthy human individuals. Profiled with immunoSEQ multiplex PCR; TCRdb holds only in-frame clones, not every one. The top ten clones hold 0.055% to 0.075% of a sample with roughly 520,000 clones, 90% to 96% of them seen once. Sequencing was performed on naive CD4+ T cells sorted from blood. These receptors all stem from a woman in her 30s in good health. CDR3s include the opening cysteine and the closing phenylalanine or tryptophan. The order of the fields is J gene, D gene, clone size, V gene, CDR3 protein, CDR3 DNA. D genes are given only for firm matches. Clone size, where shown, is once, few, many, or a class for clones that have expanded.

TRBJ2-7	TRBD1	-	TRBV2	CASSGGTGRSSNEQYF	TGTGCCAGCAGTGGTGGGACAGGGCGGAGTTCCAACGAGCAGTACTTC
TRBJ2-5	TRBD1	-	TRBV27	CASSWGQGAKTQYF	TGTGCCAGCAGTTGGGGGCAGGGGGCAAAGACCCAGTACTTC
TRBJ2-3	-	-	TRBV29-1	CSVVSGQRGVLTDTQYF	TGCAGCGTTGTTTCCGGGCAACGCGGGGTACTCACAGATACGCAGTATTTT
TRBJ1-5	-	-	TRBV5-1	CASSLEPSNQPQHF	TGCGCCAGCAGCTTGGAACCTAGCAATCAGCCCCAGCATTTT
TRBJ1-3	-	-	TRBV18	CASSPPLTVTSGNTIYF	TGTGCCAGCTCACCCCCACTGACAGTGACCTCTGGAAACACCATATATTTT
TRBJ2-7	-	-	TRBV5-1	CASSLAADSPYEQYF	TGCGCCAGCAGCTTGGCGGCGGACTCTCCCTACGAGCAGTACTTC
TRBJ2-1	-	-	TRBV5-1	CASSRLAGPYNEQFF	TGCGCCAGCAGCAGATTAGCAGGGCCCTACAATGAGCAGTTCTTC
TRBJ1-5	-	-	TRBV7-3	CASSLFRNQPQHF	TGTGCCAGCAGCTTATTTCGAAATCAGCCCCAGCATTTT
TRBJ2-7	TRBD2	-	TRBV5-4	CASSLGLAETYEQYF	TGTGCCAGCAGCTTGGGACTAGCGGAGACCTACGAGCAGTACTTC
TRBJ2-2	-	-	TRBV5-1	CASSLSAGRGGSGELFF	TGCGCCAGCAGCTTGAGTGCCGGAAGGGGCGGTTCCGGGGAGCTGTTTTTT
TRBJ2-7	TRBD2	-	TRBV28	CASSSPSGSAYEQYF	TGTGCCAGCAGTTCCCCTAGCGGGAGCGCCTACGAGCAGTACTTC
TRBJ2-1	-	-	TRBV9	CASSVTEGGSSNEQFF	TGTGCCAGCAGCGTAACCGAGGGGGGGAGTTCCAATGAGCAGTTCTTC
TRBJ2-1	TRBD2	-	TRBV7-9	CASSGEGLAAYNEQFF	TGTGCCAGCAGCGGGGAAGGGCTAGCGGCCTACAATGAGCAGTTCTTC
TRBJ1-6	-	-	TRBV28	CASIPRLSSPLHF	TGTGCCAGCATCCCCAGGTTAAGTTCACCCCTCCACTTT
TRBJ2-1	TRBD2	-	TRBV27	CASSSTAGTSGTNEQFF	TGTGCCAGCAGTTCTACCGCCGGGACTAGCGGGACCAATGAGCAGTTCTTC
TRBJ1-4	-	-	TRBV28	CASSPSPGRANEKLFF	TGTGCCAGCAGTCCGAGCCCGGGTAGGGCTAATGAAAAACTGTTTTTT
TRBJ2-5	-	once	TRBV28	CASSLFREETQYF	TGTGCCAGCAGTTTATTCAGGGAGGAGACCCAGTACTTC
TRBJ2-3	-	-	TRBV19	CASSIDLRLMTQYF	TGTGCCAGTAGTATAGATCTGAGACTCATGACGCAGTATTTT
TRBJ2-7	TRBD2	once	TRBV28	CASRGGLAGAEQYF	TGTGCCAGCAGGGGGGGACTAGCGGGAGCCGAGCAGTACTTC
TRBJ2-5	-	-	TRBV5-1	CASSLGAAETQYF	TGCGCCAGCAGCTTGGGGGCTGCGGAGACCCAGTACTTC
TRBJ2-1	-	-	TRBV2	CASTSRGGTFSYNEQFF	TGTGCCAGCACGTCGAGAGGGGGGACATTCTCCTACAATGAGCAGTTCTTC
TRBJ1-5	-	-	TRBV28	CASSLPWETGGPQHF	TGTGCCAGCAGTTTACCATGGGAAACAGGAGGGCCCCAGCATTTT
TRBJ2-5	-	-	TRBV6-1	CASSVTTQETQYF	TGTGCCAGCAGTGTGACTACACAAGAGACCCAGTACTTC
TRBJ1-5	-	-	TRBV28	CASSLSGRSNQPQHF	TGTGCCAGCAGTTTATCCGGGAGGAGCAATCAGCCCCAGCATTTT
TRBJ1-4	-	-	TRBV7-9	CASSAGHGNYNEKLFF	TGTGCCAGCAGCGCGGGACACGGAAACTATAATGAAAAACTGTTTTTT
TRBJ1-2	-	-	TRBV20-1	CSASRYGYTF	TGCAGTGCTTCGAGATATGGCTACACCTTC
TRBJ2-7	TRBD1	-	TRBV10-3	CAITLDGTGPGGEQYF	TGTGCCATCACTTTAGACGGGACAGGACCCGGAGGGGAGCAGTACTTC